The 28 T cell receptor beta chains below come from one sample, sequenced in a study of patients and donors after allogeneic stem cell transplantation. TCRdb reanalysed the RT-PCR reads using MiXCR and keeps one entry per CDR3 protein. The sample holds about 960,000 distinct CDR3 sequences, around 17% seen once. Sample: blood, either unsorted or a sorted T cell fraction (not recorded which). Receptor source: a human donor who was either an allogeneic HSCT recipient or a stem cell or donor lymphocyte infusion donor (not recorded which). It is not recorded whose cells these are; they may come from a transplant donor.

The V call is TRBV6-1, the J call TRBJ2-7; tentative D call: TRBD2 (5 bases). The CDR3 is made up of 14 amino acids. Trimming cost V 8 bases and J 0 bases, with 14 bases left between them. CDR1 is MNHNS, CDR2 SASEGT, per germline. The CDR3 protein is CASWRPGSSYEQYF. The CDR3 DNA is TGTGCCAGCTGGAGACCTGGGAGCTCCTACGAGCAGTACTTC.

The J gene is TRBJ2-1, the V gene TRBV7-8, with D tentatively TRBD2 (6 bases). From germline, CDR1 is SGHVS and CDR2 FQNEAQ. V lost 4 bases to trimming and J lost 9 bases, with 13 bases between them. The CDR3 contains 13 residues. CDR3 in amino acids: CASSYLTRGEQFF. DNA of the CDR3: TGTGCCAGCAGCTACCTGACTAGGGGTGAGCAGTTCTTC. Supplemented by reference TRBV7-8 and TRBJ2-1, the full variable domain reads GAGVSQSPRYKVAKRGQDVALRCDPISGHVSLFWYQQALGQGPEFLTYFQNEAQLDKSGLPSDRFFAERPEGSVSTLKIQRTQQEDSAVYLCASSYLTRGEQFFGPGTRLTVL.

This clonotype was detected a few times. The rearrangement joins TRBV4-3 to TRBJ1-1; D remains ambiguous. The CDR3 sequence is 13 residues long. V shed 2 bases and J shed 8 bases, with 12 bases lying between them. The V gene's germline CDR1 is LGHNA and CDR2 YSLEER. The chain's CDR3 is CASSQSFQREAFF. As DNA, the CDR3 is TGCGCCAGCAGCCAAAGTTTCCAACGCGAAGCTTTCTTT.

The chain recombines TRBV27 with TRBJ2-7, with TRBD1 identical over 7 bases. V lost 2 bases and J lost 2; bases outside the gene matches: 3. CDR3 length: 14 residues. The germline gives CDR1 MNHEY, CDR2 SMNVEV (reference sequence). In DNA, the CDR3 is TGTGCCAGCAGTTTAGTAACAGGGGCCTACGAGCAGTACTTC. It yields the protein CASSLVTGAYEQYF.

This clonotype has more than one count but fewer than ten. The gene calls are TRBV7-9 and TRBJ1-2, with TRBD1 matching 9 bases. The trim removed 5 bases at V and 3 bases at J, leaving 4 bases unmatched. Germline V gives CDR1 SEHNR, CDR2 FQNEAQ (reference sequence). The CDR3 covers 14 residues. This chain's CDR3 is CASSGDREYYGYTF. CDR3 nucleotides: TGTGCCAGCAGCGGGGACAGGGAGTACTATGGCTACACCTTC.

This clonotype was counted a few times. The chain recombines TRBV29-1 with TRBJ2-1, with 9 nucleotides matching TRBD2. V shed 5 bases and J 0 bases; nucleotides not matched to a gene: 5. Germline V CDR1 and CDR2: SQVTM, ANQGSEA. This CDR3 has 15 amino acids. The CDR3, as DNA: TGCAGCGTTTTGACTAGCGGCAGCTCCTACAATGAGCAGTTCTTC. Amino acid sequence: CSVLTSGSSYNEQFF.

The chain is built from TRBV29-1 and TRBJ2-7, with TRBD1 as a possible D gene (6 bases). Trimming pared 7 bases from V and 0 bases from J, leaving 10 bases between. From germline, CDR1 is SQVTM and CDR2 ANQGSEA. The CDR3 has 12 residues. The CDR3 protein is CSAGDASYEQYF. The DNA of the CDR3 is TGCAGCGCAGGGGACGCCTCCTACGAGCAGTACTTC.

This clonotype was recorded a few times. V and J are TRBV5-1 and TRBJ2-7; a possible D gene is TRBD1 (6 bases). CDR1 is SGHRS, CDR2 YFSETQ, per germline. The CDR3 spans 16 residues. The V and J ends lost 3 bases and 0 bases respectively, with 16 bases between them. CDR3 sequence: CASSSADGQSSYEQYF. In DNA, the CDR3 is TGCGCCAGCAGCTCCGCGGACGGACAGAGCTCCTACGAGCAGTACTTC. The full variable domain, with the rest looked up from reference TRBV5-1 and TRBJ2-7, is KAGVTQTPRYLIKTRGQQVTLSCSPISGHRSVSWYQQTPGQGLQFLFEYFSETQRNKGNFPGRFSGRQFSNSRSEMNVSTLELGDSALYLCASSSADGQSSYEQYFGPGTRLTVT.

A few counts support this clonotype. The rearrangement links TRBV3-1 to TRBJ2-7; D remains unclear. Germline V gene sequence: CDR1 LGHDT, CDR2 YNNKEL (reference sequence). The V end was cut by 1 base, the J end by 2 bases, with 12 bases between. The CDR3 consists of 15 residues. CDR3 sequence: CASSQGLGLAYEQYF. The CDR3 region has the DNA TGTGCCAGCAGCCAAGGGCTCGGCCTCGCCTACGAGCAGTACTTC.

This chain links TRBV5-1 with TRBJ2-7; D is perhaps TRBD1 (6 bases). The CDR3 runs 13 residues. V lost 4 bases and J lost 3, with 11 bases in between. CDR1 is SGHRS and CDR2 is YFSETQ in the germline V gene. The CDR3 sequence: CASSDNRVYEQYF. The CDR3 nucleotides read TGCGCCAGCAGCGATAACAGGGTCTACGAGCAGTACTTC. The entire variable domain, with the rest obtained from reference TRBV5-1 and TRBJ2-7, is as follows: KAGVTQTPRYLIKTRGQQVTLSCSPISGHRSVSWYQQTPGQGLQFLFEYFSETQRNKGNFPGRFSGRQFSNSRSEMNVSTLELGDSALYLCASSDNRVYEQYFGPGTRLTVT.

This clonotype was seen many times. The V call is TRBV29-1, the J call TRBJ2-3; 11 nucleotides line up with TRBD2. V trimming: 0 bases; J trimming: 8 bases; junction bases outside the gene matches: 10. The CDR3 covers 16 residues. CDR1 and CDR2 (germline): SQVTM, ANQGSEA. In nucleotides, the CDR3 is TGCAGCGTTGAAGATCTAGGGACTAGCGGTTGGGGTACGCAGTATTTT. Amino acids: CSVEDLGTSGWGTQYF.

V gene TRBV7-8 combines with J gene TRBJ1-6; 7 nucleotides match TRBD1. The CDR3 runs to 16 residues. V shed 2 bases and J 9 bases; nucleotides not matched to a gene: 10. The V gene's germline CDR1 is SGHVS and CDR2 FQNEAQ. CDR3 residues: CASSLIPHRGGSPLHF. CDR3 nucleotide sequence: TGTGCCAGCAGCTTAATTCCCCACAGGGGTGGTTCACCCCTCCACTTT.

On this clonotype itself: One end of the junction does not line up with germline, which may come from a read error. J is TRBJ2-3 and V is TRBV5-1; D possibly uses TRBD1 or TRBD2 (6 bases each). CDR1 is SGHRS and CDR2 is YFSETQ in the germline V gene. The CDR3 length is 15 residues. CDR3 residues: CSSSKQGLFTDTQYF. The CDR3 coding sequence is TGCTCCAGCAGCAAACAGGGACTCTTCACAGATACGCAGTATTTT.

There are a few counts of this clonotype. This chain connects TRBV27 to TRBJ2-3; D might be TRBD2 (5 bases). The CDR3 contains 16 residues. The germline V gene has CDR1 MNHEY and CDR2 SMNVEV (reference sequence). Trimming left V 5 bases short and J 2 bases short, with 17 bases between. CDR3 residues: CASSAGLIRFTDTQYF. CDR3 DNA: TGTGCCAGCAGTGCCGGACTTATTCGATTCACAGATACGCAGTATTTT.

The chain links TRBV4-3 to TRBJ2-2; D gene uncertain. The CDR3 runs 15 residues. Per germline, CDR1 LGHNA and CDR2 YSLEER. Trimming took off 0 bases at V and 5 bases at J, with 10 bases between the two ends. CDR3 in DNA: TGCGCCAGCAGCCAAGATTGGGCAGCAACCGGGGAGCTGTTTTTT. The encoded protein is CASSQDWAATGELFF.

CDR3 region: CASSLLGLAGSDEQYF. In DNA form, the CDR3 reads TGTGCCAGCAGCCTTTTGGGACTAGCGGGATCGGACGAGCAGTACTTC. The rearrangement joins TRBV3-1 to TRBJ2-7; 13 bases line up with TRBD2. The CDR3 is 16 residues long. Germline CDR1 reads LGHDT; CDR2 reads YNNKEL (reference sequence). Trimming removed 4 bases from V and 5 bases from J; junction bases left unmatched: 8.

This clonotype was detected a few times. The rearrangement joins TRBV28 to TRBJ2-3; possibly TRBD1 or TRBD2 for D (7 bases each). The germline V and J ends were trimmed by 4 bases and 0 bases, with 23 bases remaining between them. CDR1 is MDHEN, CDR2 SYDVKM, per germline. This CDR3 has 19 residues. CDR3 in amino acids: CASSSQGLSSGLSTDTQYF. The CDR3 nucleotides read TGTGCCAGCAGTTCACAGGGGTTGTCTAGCGGACTTAGCACAGATACGCAGTATTTT.

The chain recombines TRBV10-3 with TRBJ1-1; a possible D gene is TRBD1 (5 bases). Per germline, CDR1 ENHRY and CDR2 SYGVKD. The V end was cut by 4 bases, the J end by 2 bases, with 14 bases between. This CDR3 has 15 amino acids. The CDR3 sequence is CAISGGRGINTEAFF. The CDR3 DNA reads TGTGCCATCAGTGGGGGCCGGGGGATCAACACTGAAGCTTTCTTT.

CDR3 loop: CASSLVSSGANYEQYF. The CDR3 bases are TGCGCCAGCAGCTTGGTTTCTAGCGGGGCCAACTACGAGCAGTACTTC. This sequence joins TRBV5-1 and TRBJ2-7; 9 bases fit TRBD2. The CDR3 sequence is 16 residues long. Per the germline V gene, CDR1 is SGHRS and CDR2 is YFSETQ. With V trimmed by 0 bases and J by 3 bases, 7 bases remained unmatched.

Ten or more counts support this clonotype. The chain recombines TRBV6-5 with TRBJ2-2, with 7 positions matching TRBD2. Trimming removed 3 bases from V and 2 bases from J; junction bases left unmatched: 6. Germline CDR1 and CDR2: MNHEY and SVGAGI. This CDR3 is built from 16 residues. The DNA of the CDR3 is TGTGCCAGCAGTTATTATGGGGGGGATAACACCGGGGAGCTGTTTTTT. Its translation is CASSYYGGDNTGELFF.

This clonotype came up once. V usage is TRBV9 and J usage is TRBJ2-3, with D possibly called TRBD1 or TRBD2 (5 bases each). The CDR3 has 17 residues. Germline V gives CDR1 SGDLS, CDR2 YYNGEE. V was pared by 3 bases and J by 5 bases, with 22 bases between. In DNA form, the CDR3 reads TGTGCCAGCAGCGCCAACTCCGGGGCCGCCTTGGGAGATACGCAGTATTTT. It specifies CASSANSGAALGDTQYF.

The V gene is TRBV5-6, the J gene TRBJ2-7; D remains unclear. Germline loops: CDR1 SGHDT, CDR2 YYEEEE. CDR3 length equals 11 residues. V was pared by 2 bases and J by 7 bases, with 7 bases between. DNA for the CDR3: TGTGCCAGCAGCTTTAAGAGTGAGCAGTACTTC. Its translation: CASSFKSEQYF.

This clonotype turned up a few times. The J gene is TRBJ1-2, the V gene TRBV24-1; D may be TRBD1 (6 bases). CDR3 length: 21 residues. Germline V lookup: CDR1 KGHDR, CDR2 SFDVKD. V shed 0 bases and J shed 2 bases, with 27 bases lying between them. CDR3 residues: CATSDLSPSAGRDTLNYGYTF. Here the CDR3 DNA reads TGTGCCACCAGTGATTTGAGCCCTTCTGCTGGCCGGGACACACTCAACTATGGCTACACCTTC.

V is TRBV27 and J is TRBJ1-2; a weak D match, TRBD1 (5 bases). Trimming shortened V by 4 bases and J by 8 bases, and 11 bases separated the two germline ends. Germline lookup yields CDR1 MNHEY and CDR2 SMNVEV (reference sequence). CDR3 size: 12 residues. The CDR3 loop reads CASSSRWGGYTF. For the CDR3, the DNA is TGTGCCAGCAGTTCGAGATGGGGCGGCTACACCTTC.

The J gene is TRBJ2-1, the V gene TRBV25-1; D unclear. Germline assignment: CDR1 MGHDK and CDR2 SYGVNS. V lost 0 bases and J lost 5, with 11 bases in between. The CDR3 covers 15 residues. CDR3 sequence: CASSEYVGIDNEQFF. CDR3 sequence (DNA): TGTGCCAGCAGTGAATATGTTGGCATCGACAATGAGCAGTTCTTC.

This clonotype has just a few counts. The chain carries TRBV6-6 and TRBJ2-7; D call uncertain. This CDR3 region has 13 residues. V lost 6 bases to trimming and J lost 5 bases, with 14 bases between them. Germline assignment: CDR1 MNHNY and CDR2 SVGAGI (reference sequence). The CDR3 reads CASSANLRDEQYF. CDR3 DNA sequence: TGTGCCAGCAGCGCAAATCTAAGGGACGAGCAGTACTTC.

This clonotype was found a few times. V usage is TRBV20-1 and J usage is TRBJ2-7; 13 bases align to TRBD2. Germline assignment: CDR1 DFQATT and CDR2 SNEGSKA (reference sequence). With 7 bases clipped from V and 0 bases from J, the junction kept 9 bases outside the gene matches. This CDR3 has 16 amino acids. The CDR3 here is CSEGTSGIVYSYEQYF. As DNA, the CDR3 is TGCAGTGAAGGGACTAGCGGGATCGTCTACTCCTACGAGCAGTACTTC.

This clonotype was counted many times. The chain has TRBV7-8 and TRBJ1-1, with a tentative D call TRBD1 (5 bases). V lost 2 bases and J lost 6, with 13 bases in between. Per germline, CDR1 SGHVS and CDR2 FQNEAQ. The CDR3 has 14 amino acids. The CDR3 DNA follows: TGTGCCAGCAGCTTATTAGTTACAGGCTCTGAAGCTTTCTTT. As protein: CASSLLVTGSEAFF.